This entry lists 24 T cell receptor beta chains sequenced from one sample in a study of PD-1 blockade in mismatch repair-deficient tumors. The protocol was immunoSEQ multiplex PCR, while the TCRdb copy is restricted to in-frame clones and leaves out a portion. Among just under 65,000 clones listed, around 88% were seen once. This specimen was peripheral blood, taken 52 weeks after starting pembrolizumab. The origin of the receptors is an adult with mismatch repair-deficient cancer.

V usage is TRBV5-4 and J usage is TRBJ2-5, with 7 positions matching TRBD2. The better agreement between TRBJ2-7 and the DNA end casts doubt on the J call. CDR1 and CDR2 from the germline V gene are SGHNT and YYREEE (reference sequence). This CDR3 comprises 14 residues. CDR3 protein: CASSLEPSGNEQYF. The CDR3 DNA reads as TGTGCCAGCAGCTTGGAGCCTAGCGGAAACGAGCAGTACTTC.

This clone was recorded only once. This chain links TRBV5-4 with TRBJ2-2; no definite D call. V lost 4 bases and J 2 bases, leaving 3 bases between the germline ends. Germline V gene sequence: CDR1 SGHNT, CDR2 YYREEE (reference sequence). The CDR3 runs to 12 residues. The CDR3 is CASSLNTGELFF. The CDR3 bases are TGTGCCAGCAGCCTTAACACCGGGGAGCTGTTTTTT. Based on the CDR3 plus reference TRBV5-4 and TRBJ2-2, the full variable domain is ETGVTQSPTHLIKTRGQQVTLRCSSQSGHNTVSWYQQALGQGPQFIFQYYREEENGRGNFPPRFSGLQFPNYSSELNVNALELDDSALYLCASSLNTGELFFGEGSRLTVL.

The J gene is TRBJ2-2, the V gene TRBV5-1; D not resolved. V was shortened by 0 bases and J by 1 base, with 7 bases between the two germline ends. The CDR3 covers 15 residues. CDR1 is SGHRS and CDR2 is YFSETQ in the germline V gene. The CDR3 DNA sequence: TGCGCCAGCAGCTTGGCCGAACAGAACACCGGGGAGCTGTTTTTT. The encoded protein is CASSLAEQNTGELFF.

V gene TRBV7-8 combines with J gene TRBJ2-7, with no clear D. Deletions cut 1 base from V and 4 bases from J, with 8 bases between. Per the germline V gene, CDR1 is SGHVS and CDR2 is FQNEAQ. The CDR3 is made up of 13 amino acids. CDR3 sequence (DNA): TGTGCCAGCAGCTTAGGGCCGGTGTACGAGCAGTACTTC. It specifies CASSLGPVYEQYF. Full variable domain (rest looked up from reference TRBV7-8 and TRBJ2-7): GAGVSQSPRYKVAKRGQDVALRCDPISGHVSLFWYQQALGQGPEFLTYFQNEAQLDKSGLPSDRFFAERPEGSVSTLKIQRTQQEDSAVYLCASSLGPVYEQYFGPGTRLTVT.

This chain links TRBV13 with TRBJ2-7; TRBD2 matches 11 bases. The germline CDR1 and CDR2 sequences are PRHDT and FYEKMQ (reference sequence). The CDR3 contains 19 residues. V lost 0 bases, J lost 2 bases, and 12 bases stayed unmatched. CDR3 loop: CASSLGYITGTSGTYEQYF. CDR3 DNA sequence: TGTGCCAGCAGCTTAGGTTACATCACCGGGACTAGCGGAACCTACGAGCAGTACTTC.

The chain has TRBV2 and TRBJ1-5; D is unclear. The germline V and J ends were trimmed by 3 bases and 5 bases, with 8 bases remaining between them. CDR3 size: 13 residues. Germline assignment: CDR1 SNHLY and CDR2 FYNNEI. CDR3 sequence (DNA): TGTGCCAGCAGTGACTCGAGGCATCAGCCCCAGCATTTT. Translating gives CASSDSRHQPQHF. The entire variable domain, with the rest obtained from reference TRBV2 and TRBJ1-5, is as follows: EPEVTQTPSHQVTQMGQEVILRCVPISNHLYFYWYRQILGQKVEFLVSFYNNEISEKSEIFDDQFSVERPDGSNFTLKIRSTKLEDSAMYFCASSDSRHQPQHFGDGTRLSIL.

This sequence joins TRBV30 and TRBJ2-7, with D perhaps TRBD2 (7 bases). This CDR3 is 15 amino acids long. The V gene lost 0 bases and the J gene lost 5 bases, with 17 bases spanning the gap. Germline V gene lookup returns CDR1 GTSNPN and CDR2 SVGIG (reference sequence). This CDR3 is CAWSVRRVGGHEQYF. The CDR3 region has the DNA TGTGCCTGGAGTGTACGAAGGGTGGGGGGGCACGAGCAGTACTTC.

This clone was seen only a few times. The V call is TRBV2, the J call TRBJ2-7; TRBD1 aligns across 8 bases. Per germline, CDR1 SNHLY and CDR2 FYNNEI. J gave up 5 bases and V 6 bases, and 12 bases lay outside the gene matches. The CDR3 runs 15 residues. CDR3 coding DNA: TGTGCCAGCAGGAGAGGGGACAGGACCTTCCACGAGCAGTACTTC. This codes for CASRRGDRTFHEQYF.

The genes are TRBV13 and TRBJ2-5; 7 positions match TRBD2. The V gene's germline CDR1 is PRHDT and CDR2 FYEKMQ (reference sequence). This CDR3 has 17 residues. J was trimmed by 5 bases and V by 4 bases; bases with no gene match: 16. The CDR3 sequence is CASSSGGREPPWETQYF. The CDR3 DNA reads as TGTGCCAGCAGCTCCGGCGGGCGGGAGCCCCCCTGGGAGACCCAGTACTTC.

The rearrangement uses TRBV5-1 and TRBJ2-7; 10 bases match TRBD1. The CDR3 length is 15 residues. The germline gives CDR1 SGHRS, CDR2 YFSETQ. The ends lost 3 bases at V and 3 bases at J; junction bases unmatched: 6. The CDR3 DNA is TGCGCCAGCAGCTCTGGGACAGGGGTTTTCTACGAGCAGTACTTC. It encodes CASSSGTGVFYEQYF.

This chain connects TRBV6-6 to TRBJ1-5; D call uncertain. CDR3 length: 14 residues. V lost 7 bases to trimming and J lost 4 bases, with 14 bases between them. Germline V gene data show CDR1 as MNHNY and CDR2 as SVGAGI (reference sequence). The CDR3 nucleotides are TGTGCCAGCACCCACGGGCAGGAGAATCAGCCCCAGCATTTT. This encodes CASTHGQENQPQHF.

This chain links TRBV6-5 with TRBJ1-1, with D possibly TRBD1 on 5 matching bases. CDR3 length equals 14 residues. The ends were cut back, 7 bases at V and 0 bases at J, with 12 bases in the middle. Germline CDR1 MNHEY, CDR2 SVGAGI. CDR3 sequence: CASKTEGLNTEAFF. The DNA of the CDR3 is TGTGCCAGCAAAACCGAGGGGCTGAACACTGAAGCTTTCTTT.

The chain couples TRBV9 to TRBJ2-3, with unresolved D. CDR1 is SGDLS and CDR2 is YYNGEE in the germline V gene. The CDR3 totals 15 residues. V gave up 0 bases and J gave up 4 bases, with 12 bases separating them. The CDR3 here is CASSVGLSGPDTQYF. CDR3 nucleotides: TGTGCCAGCAGCGTAGGCTTGTCCGGGCCAGATACGCAGTATTTT.

J is TRBJ2-1 and V is TRBV11-2; 8 nucleotides agree with TRBD2. The CDR3 sequence is 15 residues long. V dropped 2 bases and J dropped 2; count of bases not matched to a gene: 2. The germline gives CDR1 SGHAT, CDR2 FQNNGV. The CDR3 sequence is CASSLSGSPYNEQFF. The CDR3 coding sequence is TGTGCCAGCAGCTTAAGCGGGAGTCCCTACAATGAGCAGTTCTTC. The entire variable domain, with the rest obtained from reference TRBV11-2 and TRBJ2-1, is as follows: EAGVAQSPRYKIIEKRQSVAFWCNPISGHATLYWYQQILGQGPKLLIQFQNNGVVDDSQLPKDRFSAERLKGVDSTLKIQPAKLEDSAVYLCASSLSGSPYNEQFFGPGTRLTVL.

This clone was seen just once. V is TRBV4-1 and J is TRBJ2-2; 10 bases agree with TRBD2. V lost 1 base and J lost 6; bases outside the gene matches: 8. The CDR3 is made up of 17 amino acids. Germline V gene data show CDR1 as MGHRA and CDR2 as YSYEKL. CDR3 nucleotide sequence: TGCGCCAGCAGCCAAGTAGGTCTAGCGGGAGTATCCGGGGAGCTGTTTTTT. Encoded protein: CASSQVGLAGVSGELFF.

The CDR3 DNA reads as TGTTCCCTGGGGTACGAGCAGTACTTC. Translating gives CSLGYEQYF. This sequence joins TRBV28 and TRBJ2-7; D is undetermined. Germline assignment: CDR1 MDHEN and CDR2 SYDVKM. There are 9 residues in the CDR3. Drawing the rest from reference TRBV28 and TRBJ2-7, the complete variable domain is DVKVTQSSRYLVKRTGEKVFLECVQDMDHENMFWYRQDPGLGLRLIYFSYDVKMKEKGDIPEGYSVSREKKERFSLILESASTNQTSMYLCSLGYEQYFGPGTRLTVT.

The rearrangement joins TRBV7-9 to TRBJ1-2; TRBD1 is a possible D gene (5 bases). Trimming shortened V by 4 bases and J by 6 bases, and 18 bases separated the two germline ends. CDR3 length equals 15 residues. Germline V gene sequence: CDR1 SEHNR, CDR2 FQNEAQ (reference sequence). CDR3 nucleotides: TGTGCCAGCAGCTCTATGTTACAGGAGGGTAATGGCTACACCTTC. It translates to CASSSMLQEGNGYTF.

The CDR3 DNA follows: TGTGCCAGCAGCCCCCGGACAGGGGGCTACTATGGCTACACCTTC. Translating gives CASSPRTGGYYGYTF. The chain joins TRBV9 to TRBJ1-2; TRBD1 agrees at 11 bases. There are 15 residues in the CDR3. With 4 bases clipped from V and 3 bases from J, the junction kept 5 bases outside the gene matches. Germline values: CDR1 SGDLS, CDR2 YYNGEE.

The rearrangement links TRBV19 to TRBJ2-7, with D tentatively TRBD1 or TRBD2 (6 bases each). Germline lookup yields CDR1 LNHDA and CDR2 SQIVND (reference sequence). The CDR3 spans 16 residues. V was shortened by 1 base and J by 3 bases, with 16 bases between the two germline ends. This chain's CDR3 is CASSIGGAEGGYEQYF. The CDR3 bases are TGTGCCAGTAGTATAGGGGGGGCGGAGGGTGGCTACGAGCAGTACTTC.

The chain is built from TRBV7-8 and TRBJ2-3; 7 bases map to TRBD2. V shed 5 bases and J 7 bases; nucleotides not matched to a gene: 9. Germline V gene data show CDR1 as SGHVS and CDR2 as FQNEAQ. This CDR3 contains 14 residues. CDR3 bases: TGTGCCAGCAGCCGGCGGGAGAATGGAAATACGCAGTATTTT. Translation: CASSRRENGNTQYF.

This chain uses TRBV6-1 with TRBJ2-7; D may be TRBD2 (6 bases). There are 12 residues in the CDR3. The germline V gene has CDR1 MNHNS and CDR2 SASEGT. Between the trimmed V and J ends, which lost 8 bases and 3 bases, there was a span of 11 bases. CDR3 in DNA: TGTGCCAGCGGGGGGACGGTCTACGAGCAGTACTTC. Translating gives CASGGTVYEQYF.

This clone was found once. V usage is TRBV5-1 and J usage is TRBJ1-5; D gene unclear. The CDR3 sequence is 11 residues long. Germline assignment: CDR1 SGHRS and CDR2 YFSETQ. V was pared by 1 base and J by 6 bases, with 2 bases between. CDR3 sequence (DNA): TGCGCCAGCAGCTTGTGTCAGCCCCAGCATTTT. Its protein product is CASSLCQPQHF. Filled out from reference TRBV5-1 and TRBJ1-5, the complete variable domain reads KAGVTQTPRYLIKTRGQQVTLSCSPISGHRSVSWYQQTPGQGLQFLFEYFSETQRNKGNFPGRFSGRQFSNSRSEMNVSTLELGDSALYLCASSLCQPQHFGDGTRLSIL.

The chain carries TRBV11-3 and TRBJ1-1; a weak D match, TRBD1 (6 bases). The length of the CDR3 is 15 residues. V was clipped by 1 base and J by 1 base, with 10 bases between them. The germline V gene has CDR1 SGHNT and CDR2 YENEEA. CDR3 sequence: CASSLVSTGNTEAFF. The CDR3 region has the DNA TGTGCCAGCAGCTTAGTTTCGACAGGGAACACTGAAGCTTTCTTT.

The rearrangement uses TRBV10-3 and TRBJ1-5; D is unresolved. The CDR3 contains 15 residues. Trimming removed 10 bases at V and 0 bases at J, with 16 bases between. CDR1 and CDR2 (germline): ENHRY, SYGVKD. DNA of the CDR3: TGTGCCACCCAACTTACCTACAATAGCAATCAGCCCCAGCATTTT. Protein sequence: CATQLTYNSNQPQHF.